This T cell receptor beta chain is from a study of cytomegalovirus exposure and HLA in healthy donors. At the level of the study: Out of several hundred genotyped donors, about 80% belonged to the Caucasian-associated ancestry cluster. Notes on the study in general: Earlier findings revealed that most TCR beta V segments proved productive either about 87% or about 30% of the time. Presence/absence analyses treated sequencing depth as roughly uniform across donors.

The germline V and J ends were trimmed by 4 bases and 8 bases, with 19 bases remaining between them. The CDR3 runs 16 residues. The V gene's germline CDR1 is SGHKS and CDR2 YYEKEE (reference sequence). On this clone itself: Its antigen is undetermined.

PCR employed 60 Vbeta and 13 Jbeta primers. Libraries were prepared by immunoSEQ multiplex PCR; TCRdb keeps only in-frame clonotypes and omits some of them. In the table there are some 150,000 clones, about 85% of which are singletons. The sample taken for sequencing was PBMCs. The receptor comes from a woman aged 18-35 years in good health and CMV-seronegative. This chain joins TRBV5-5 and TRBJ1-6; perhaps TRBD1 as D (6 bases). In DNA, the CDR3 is TGTGCCAGCAGCCGGGGTCCAGGGGTAGTTGATTCACCCCTCCACTTT. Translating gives CASSRGPGVVDSPLHF.